The rows below give T cell receptor beta chains drawn from one sample of a study of blood T cell repertoires in COVID-19. This table comes from immunoSEQ multiplex PCR, and its TCRdb copy is limited to in-frame clones, with some not included. The sample includes 150,000 to 180,000 clones, 60% to 85% seen only once; the top ten take roughly 1.5%. Sequenced sample: peripheral blood. The receptors originated from an elderly man with acute or convalescent COVID-19. CDR3s leave out the opening cysteine and the closing phenylalanine or tryptophan. Fields, in order: J gene, V gene, clone size, CDR3 length, CDR3 protein. Clone sizes are given selectively: once, few, many, or a class where the clone is expanded.

TRBJ1-2,TRBV11-2,.,10,ASSPGQYGYT
TRBJ2-3,TRBV7-2,once,11,ASRGGGADTQY
TRBJ2-2,TRBV18,.,13,ASLRTSGGTGELF
TRBJ2-7,TRBV7-2,once,14,ASSAAGTGNAYEQY
TRBJ2-3,TRBV29-1,.,13,SVEAGLATSGTQY
TRBJ1-1,TRBV7-3,.,11,ASSSGQGGEAF
TRBJ1-6,TRBV6-6,many,14,ASSPRDRGSHSPLH
TRBJ1-3,TRBV30,few,10,AWSVKGNTIY
TRBJ2-1,TRBV5-1,.,17,ASSPGLAGAPSSYNEQF
TRBJ1-2,TRBV7-3,few,11,ASSLDRAGGYT
TRBJ2-2,TRBV11-2,.,13,ASSLAGYNTGELF
TRBJ1-4,TRBV29-1,.,13,SVDTGTGGNEKLF
TRBJ1-1,TRBV5-4,once,16,ASSLAGVRVTKNTEAF
TRBJ1-1,TRBV19,.,12,ASSISGVGTEAF
TRBJ2-5,TRBV5-4,.,13,ASSLAGGRQETQY
TRBJ1-3,TRBV18,few,12,ASSPTHSGNTIY
TRBJ2-3,TRBV29-1,.,14,SVPISRRQGGDTQY
TRBJ1-6,TRBV7-2,.,14,ASSLEGRGLGSPLH
TRBJ2-2,TRBV10-3,once,13,AISESGQSTGELF
TRBJ2-5,TRBV28,few,11,ASSWGGGETQY
TRBJ1-5,TRBV3-1/TRBV3-2,.,11,ASSQVPNQPQH
TRBJ2-7,TRBV6-6,.,15,ASSRKTRAGGPYEQY
TRBJ2-5,TRBV9,.,14,ASSITGSPGIETQY
TRBJ2-1,TRBV10-3,.,12,AISEGRGANEQF
TRBJ1-2,TRBV6-5,few,11,ASRGQANYGYT
TRBJ1-3,TRBV19,.,9,ASSMQYTIY
TRBJ1-5,TRBV6-2/TRBV6-3,.,12,ASSPQGGNQPQH
TRBJ2-5,TRBV19,.,14,ASSIPVAGGYGTQY
TRBJ1-6,TRBV11-2,.,15,ASSYRGDSSYNSPLH
TRBJ1-2,TRBV20-1,.,12,SASDRGANYGYT
TRBJ2-3,TRBV7-9,few,12,ASRAGGQVDTQY
TRBJ1-2,TRBV11-3,.,11,ASSLESQVGYT
TRBJ2-2,TRBV19,.,15,ASSSPGGQQNTGELF
TRBJ2-2,TRBV4-2,once,12,ASSQVPYTGELF
TRBJ2-3,TRBV6-5,.,12,ASSPGTSYDTQY
TRBJ2-5,TRBV6-5,.,11,ASSPRVPETQY
TRBJ2-3,TRBV4-1,once,12,ASSHGLGEDTQY
TRBJ2-2,TRBV12-5,.,14,ASGPRQGVSTGELF
TRBJ1-1,TRBV30,.,10,AWSVLGPGAF
TRBJ1-1,TRBV15,few,14,ATSSWDRGLNTEAF
TRBJ1-6,TRBV7-9,.,12,ASSLRTANSPLH
TRBJ2-5,TRBV29-1,.,13,SVEPPTAPQETQY
TRBJ1-5,TRBV5-8,.,12,ASSSTGTDQPQH
TRBJ1-1,TRBV5-1,.,10,ASSLEGGVAF
TRBJ1-2,TRBV7-9,.,13,ASSTNREINYGYT
TRBJ1-5,TRBV6-5,.,10,ASTRDNQPQH